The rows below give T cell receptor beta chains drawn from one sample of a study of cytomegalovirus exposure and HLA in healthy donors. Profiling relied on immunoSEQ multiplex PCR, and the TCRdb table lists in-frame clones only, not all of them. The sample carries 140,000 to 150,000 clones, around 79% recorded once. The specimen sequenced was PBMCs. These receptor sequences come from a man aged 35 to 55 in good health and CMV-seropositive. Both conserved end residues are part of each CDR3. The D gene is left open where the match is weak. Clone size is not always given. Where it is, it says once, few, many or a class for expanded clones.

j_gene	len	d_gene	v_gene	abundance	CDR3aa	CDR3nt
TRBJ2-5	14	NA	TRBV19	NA	CASSIGHAQETQYF	TGTGCCAGTAGTATAGGACATGCCCAAGAGACCCAGTACTTC
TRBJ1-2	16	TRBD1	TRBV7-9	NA	CASSLTGGIVTEGYTF	TGTGCCAGCAGCCTGACAGGGGGTATCGTTACGGAGGGCTACACCTTC
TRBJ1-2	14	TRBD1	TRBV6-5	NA	CASSPAGTGNGYTF	TGTGCCAGCAGCCCGGCAGGGACAGGGAATGGCTACACCTTC
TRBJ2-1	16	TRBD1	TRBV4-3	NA	CASSQDGQGAYNEQFF	TGCGCCAGCAGCCAAGATGGACAGGGGGCCTACAATGAGCAGTTCTTC
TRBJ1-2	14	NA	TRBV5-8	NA	CASSLGGQDYGYTF	TGTGCCAGCAGCTTGGGTGGGCAGGATTATGGCTACACCTTC
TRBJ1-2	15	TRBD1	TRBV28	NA	CASSPPYRGRGGYTF	TGTGCCAGCAGTCCTCCCTACAGGGGGCGGGGTGGCTACACCTTC
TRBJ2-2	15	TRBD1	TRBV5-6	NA	CASTTQGAKTGELFF	TGTGCCAGCACCACTCAGGGGGCAAAGACCGGGGAGCTGTTTTTT
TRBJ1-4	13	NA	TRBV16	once	CASSPSGSEKLFF	TGTGCCAGCAGCCCCTCTGGTAGCGAAAAACTGTTTTTT
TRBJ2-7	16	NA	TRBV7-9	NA	CASSSGGGLSSYEQYF	TGTGCCAGCAGCTCGGGTGGGGGGTTAAGCTCCTACGAGCAGTACTTC
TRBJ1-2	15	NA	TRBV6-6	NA	CASSYGGRGDYGYTF	TGTGCCAGCAGTTACGGGGGCAGGGGAGACTATGGCTACACCTTC
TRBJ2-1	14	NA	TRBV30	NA	CAWKAGNTYNEQFF	TGTGCCTGGAAGGCGGGAAACACCTACAATGAGCAGTTCTTC
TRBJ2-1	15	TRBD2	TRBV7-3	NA	CASSLGGRERDEQFF	TGTGCCAGCAGCTTAGGAGGGAGGGAGAGAGATGAGCAGTTCTTC
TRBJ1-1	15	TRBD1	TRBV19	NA	CASLTGGGGDTEAFF	TGTGCCAGCCTAACAGGGGGCGGGGGTGACACTGAAGCTTTCTTT
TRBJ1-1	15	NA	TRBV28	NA	CASSSGTYQNTEAFF	TGTGCCAGCAGTAGTGGGACTTACCAGAACACTGAAGCTTTCTTT
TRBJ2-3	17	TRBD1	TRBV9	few	CASSKGPQDRAPDTQYF	TGTGCCAGCAGCAAAGGGCCTCAGGACAGGGCGCCAGATACGCAGTATTTT
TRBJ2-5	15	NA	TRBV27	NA	CASSLLGRGQETQYF	TGTGCCAGCAGTTTATTGGGGAGAGGGCAAGAGACCCAGTACTTC
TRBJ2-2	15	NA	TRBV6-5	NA	CASSYGGPNTGELFF	TGTGCCAGCAGTTACGGGGGCCCTAACACCGGGGAGCTGTTTTTT
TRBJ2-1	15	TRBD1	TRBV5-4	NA	CASSLRQGINNEQFF	TGTGCCAGCAGCCTTAGACAGGGGATTAACAATGAGCAGTTCTTC
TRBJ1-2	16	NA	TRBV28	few	CASSRAGAGFRYGYTF	TGTGCCAGCAGTAGAGCAGGCGCCGGATTTCGGTATGGCTACACCTTC
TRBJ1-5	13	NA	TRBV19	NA	CASSARGGQPQHF	TGTGCCAGTAGTGCCCGCGGGGGTCAGCCCCAGCATTTT
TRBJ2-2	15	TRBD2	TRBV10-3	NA	CAIRGREVNTGELFF	TGTGCCATCAGGGGGCGGGAGGTAAACACCGGGGAGCTGTTTTTT
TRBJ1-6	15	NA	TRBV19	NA	CASSKSGSFNSPLHF	TGTGCCAGTAGTAAATCGGGGTCATTTAATTCACCCCTCCACTTT
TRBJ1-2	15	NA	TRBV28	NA	CASTITRAILGGYTF	TGTGCCAGCACCATTACTAGGGCCATCCTGGGGGGCTACACCTTC
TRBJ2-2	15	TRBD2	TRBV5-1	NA	CASSLEGLDTGELFF	TGCGCCAGCAGCTTGGAGGGACTAGACACCGGGGAGCTGTTTTTT
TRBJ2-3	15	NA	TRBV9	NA	CASSVNLARTDTQYF	TGTGCCAGCAGCGTGAACCTAGCCCGTACAGATACGCAGTATTTT
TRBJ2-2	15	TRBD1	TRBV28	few	CASSQGDRNTGELFF	TGTGCCAGCAGTCAGGGGGACAGGAACACCGGGGAGCTGTTTTTT
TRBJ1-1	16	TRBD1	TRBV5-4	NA	CASSRRGTGGRGEAFF	TGTGCCAGCAGCCGCAGGGGCACAGGGGGAAGGGGTGAAGCTTTCTTT
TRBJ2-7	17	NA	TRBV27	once	CASSLSSARWSVYEQYF	TGTGCCAGCAGTTTATCTAGCGCGCGGTGGTCAGTTTACGAGCAGTACTTC
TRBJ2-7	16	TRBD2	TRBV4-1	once	CASSQEKASGTYEQYF	TGCGCCAGCAGCCAAGAGAAGGCTAGCGGGACCTACGAGCAGTACTTC
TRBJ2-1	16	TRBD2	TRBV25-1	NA	CASSGSLLAGSNEQFF	TGTGCCAGCAGTGGTTCCTTACTAGCGGGGAGCAATGAGCAGTTCTTC
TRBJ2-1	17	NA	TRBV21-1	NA	CASSKVPHSGSYNEQFF	TGTGCCAGCAGCAAAGTCCCCCATTCCGGCTCCTACAATGAGCAGTTCTTC
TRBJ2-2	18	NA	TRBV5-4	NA	CASSWGGAGGASTGELFF	TGTGCCAGCAGCTGGGGCGGGGCAGGGGGTGCTTCCACCGGGGAGCTGTTTTTT
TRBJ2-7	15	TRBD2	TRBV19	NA	CASSPRTSGSREQYF	TGTGCCAGTAGTCCAAGGACTAGCGGGAGTCGCGAGCAGTACTTC
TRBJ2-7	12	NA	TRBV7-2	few	CASSFLVREQYF	TGTGCCAGCAGCTTCTTGGTGCGCGAGCAGTACTTC
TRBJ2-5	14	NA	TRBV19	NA	CASSRTRSQETQYF	TGTGCCAGTAGCCGGACACGTAGTCAAGAGACCCAGTACTTC
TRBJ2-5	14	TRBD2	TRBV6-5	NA	CASSPAGGGETQYF	TGTGCCAGCAGTCCAGCGGGAGGTGGGGAGACCCAGTACTTC
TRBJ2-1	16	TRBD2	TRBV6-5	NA	CASSYSSGRANNEQFF	TGTGCCAGCAGTTACTCTAGCGGGAGGGCGAACAATGAGCAGTTCTTC
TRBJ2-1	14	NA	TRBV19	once	CASSAGQSYNEQFF	TGTGCCAGTAGCGCGGGACAGAGCTACAATGAGCAGTTCTTC
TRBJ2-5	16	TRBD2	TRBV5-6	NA	CASSLSRLAGDETQYF	TGTGCCAGCAGCTTATCTCGCCTAGCGGGAGACGAGACCCAGTACTTC
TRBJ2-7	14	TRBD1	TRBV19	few	CASSMGQGAHEQYF	TGTGCCAGTAGTATGGGACAGGGGGCTCACGAGCAGTACTTC
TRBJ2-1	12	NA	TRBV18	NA	CASSPQRDEQFF	TGTGCCAGCTCACCCCAGAGGGATGAGCAGTTCTTC
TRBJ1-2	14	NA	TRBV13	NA	CASGEVARANGYTF	TGTGCCAGCGGTGAGGTGGCGAGGGCTAATGGCTACACCTTC
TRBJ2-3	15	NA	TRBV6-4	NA	CASSDSSAGADTQYF	TGTGCCAGCAGTGACTCTTCCGCCGGGGCAGATACGCAGTATTTT
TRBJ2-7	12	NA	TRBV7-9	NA	CASTGNRYEQYF	TGTGCCAGCACAGGGAATAGATACGAGCAGTACTTC
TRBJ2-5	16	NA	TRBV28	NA	CASSSGQFGRQETQYF	TGTGCCAGCAGTTCCGGACAATTCGGTCGCCAAGAGACCCAGTACTTC
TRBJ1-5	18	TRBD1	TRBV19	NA	CASSTADRALDSNQPQHF	TGTGCCAGTAGTACCGCCGACAGGGCGCTAGATAGCAATCAGCCCCAGCATTTT
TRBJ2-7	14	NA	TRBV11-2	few	CASSLGQVSYEQYF	TGTGCCAGCAGCCTAGGACAAGTCTCCTACGAGCAGTACTTC
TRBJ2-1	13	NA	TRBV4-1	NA	CASSQAVANEQFF	TGCGCCAGCAGCCAAGCGGTAGCAAATGAGCAGTTCTTC
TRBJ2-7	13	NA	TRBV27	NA	CASSLGSTYEQYF	TGTGCCAGCAGTTTGGGCAGCACCTACGAGCAGTACTTC
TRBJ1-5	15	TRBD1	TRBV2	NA	CASSVQGLSNQPQHF	TGTGCCAGCAGTGTACAGGGGTTAAGCAATCAGCCCCAGCATTTT
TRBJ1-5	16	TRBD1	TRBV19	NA	CASSIVDRGRRQPQHF	TGTGCCAGTAGTATAGTCGACAGGGGGCGCAGGCAGCCCCAGCATTTT
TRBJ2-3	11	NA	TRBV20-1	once	CSGGFADTQYF	TGCAGTGGGGGCTTCGCAGATACGCAGTATTTT
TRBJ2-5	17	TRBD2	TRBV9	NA	CASSVGGLAGVRETQYF	TGTGCCAGCAGCGTAGGGGGGCTAGCGGGAGTAAGGGAGACCCAGTACTTC
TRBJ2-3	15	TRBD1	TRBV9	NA	CASSANGQGADTQYF	TGTGCCAGCAGCGCCAACGGACAGGGGGCAGATACGCAGTATTTT
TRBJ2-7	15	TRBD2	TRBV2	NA	CASSERASGRYEQYF	TGTGCCAGCAGTGAAAGGGCTAGCGGTAGGTACGAGCAGTACTTC
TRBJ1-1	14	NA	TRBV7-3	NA	CASSQAGANTEAFF	TGTGCCAGCAGCCAAGCGGGAGCGAACACTGAAGCTTTCTTT